Each of the 10 T cell receptor beta chains below was sequenced from the same sample in a study of T-cell reconstitution after alpha-beta-depleted transplantation in children. Using unique molecular identifiers, the investigators prepared the TCRbeta library. Each CDR3 protein is one row after TCRdb ran MiXCR on the PCR reads. Of some 600,000 distinct CDR3 sequences in the sample, 16% were seen once. The source material was PBMCs from the stem cell graft donor, sampled from the stem cell graft. The receptors derive from a human donor who donated a stem cell graft to a child with acute myeloid leukemia.

This clonotype was counted only a few times. The genes are TRBV29-1 and TRBJ2-7, with D possibly TRBD1 on 5 matching bases. Trimming removed 2 bases from V and 1 base from J, with 9 bases in between. The CDR3 is 13 amino acids. Looked up from germline, CDR1 is SQVTM and CDR2 is ANQGSEA. The CDR3 reads CSVETGTSYEQYF. The CDR3 DNA sequence: TGCAGCGTTGAAACAGGTACTTCCTACGAGCAGTACTTC.

Many counts were recorded for this clonotype. The chain carries TRBV7-2 and TRBJ2-5; 7 nucleotides line up with TRBD2. V was clipped by 8 bases and J by 1 base; unmatched bases: 16. This CDR3 spans 17 amino acids. Germline V lookup: CDR1 SGHTA, CDR2 FQGNSA. CDR3 region: CASPPPGSGLPQETQYF. The CDR3, as DNA: TGTGCCAGCCCACCACCGGGGTCGGGACTACCCCAAGAGACCCAGTACTTC.

This clonotype came up a few times. The chain joins TRBV25-1 to TRBJ1-1; no clear D. V was trimmed by 1 base and J by 13 bases, leaving 22 bases between them. CDR1 and CDR2 from the germline V gene are MGHDK and SYGVNS. CDR3 length: 15 residues. The CDR3 spells CASSEFFGQTKDLFF. The DNA of the CDR3 is TGTGCCAGCAGTGAATTTTTCGGGCAGACCAAGGATCTTTTCTTT.

This clonotype was seen only a few times. V is TRBV11-2 and J is TRBJ2-1, with 9 bases fitting TRBD2. Germline CDR1 reads SGHAT; CDR2 reads FQNNGV. Trimming took 5 bases from V and 9 from J; bases not matched to a gene: 11. The CDR3 has 15 residues. CDR3 loop: CASSPRGGGAGEQFF. The CDR3 DNA reads as TGTGCCAGCAGCCCGAGAGGCGGGGGGGCCGGTGAGCAGTTCTTC. Combining the CDR3 with reference TRBV11-2 and TRBJ2-1 gives the whole variable domain EAGVAQSPRYKIIEKRQSVAFWCNPISGHATLYWYQQILGQGPKLLIQFQNNGVVDDSQLPKDRFSAERLKGVDSTLKIQPAKLEDSAVYLCASSPRGGGAGEQFFGPGTRLTVL.

This CDR3 is CASSLSRPPSTDTQYF. The CDR3 bases are TGCGCCAGCAGCTTGAGTAGGCCCCCCAGCACAGATACGCAGTATTTT. The chain combines TRBV5-1 with TRBJ2-3; D is uncertain. The CDR3 length is 16 residues. Germline assignment: CDR1 SGHRS and CDR2 YFSETQ. Trimming stripped 1 base from V and 0 bases from J, with 12 bases between.

The rearrangement uses TRBV18 and TRBJ2-3; D remains unclear. CDR1 is KGHSH and CDR2 is LQKENI in the germline V gene. With 2 bases removed from V and 2 bases from J, the gap between germline ends came to 5 bases. This CDR3 has 13 amino acids. The CDR3 DNA sequence: TGTGCCAGCTCACCAGTGGACACAGATACGCAGTATTTT. This gives the protein CASSPVDTDTQYF.

This clonotype was observed a few times. The CDR3 DNA reads TGTGCCAGCAGTGCCCGACAGGGATGGACCGGGGAGCTGTTTTTT. Residues: CASSARQGWTGELFF. The gene calls are TRBV25-1 and TRBJ2-2; 7 bases map to TRBD1. The germline CDR1 and CDR2 sequences are MGHDK and SYGVNS. The CDR3 consists of 15 residues. J lost 5 bases, V lost 4 bases, and 7 bases had no gene match.

This clonotype was observed a handful of times. This rearrangement joins TRBV5-5 to TRBJ2-7, with D maybe TRBD2 (5 bases). The CDR3 consists of 13 residues. Per germline, CDR1 SGHKS and CDR2 YYEKEE (reference sequence). V dropped 0 bases and J dropped 7 bases, with 11 bases sitting between them. The CDR3 is CASSLAGRGEQYF. In DNA form, the CDR3 reads TGTGCCAGCAGCTTGGCTGGGAGAGGGGAGCAGTACTTC.

Concerning this clonotype itself: Just one base apart from a much larger clone, this may be a read error. V usage is TRBV20-1 and J usage is TRBJ2-2, with 7 bases identical to TRBD2. The CDR3 is made up of 16 amino acids. CDR1 DFQATT and CDR2 SNEGSKA come from the germline V gene (reference sequence). The CDR3: CCARGRGSLYTGELFF. The DNA for the CDR3 is TGCTGTGCTAGAGGGCGGGGGAGTTTGTACACCGGGGAGCTGTTTTTT.

J is TRBJ2-5 and V is TRBV27; D is perhaps TRBD1 (5 bases). Germline V gene data show CDR1 as MNHEY and CDR2 as SMNVEV (reference sequence). The CDR3 runs to 14 residues. With 2 bases removed from V and 5 bases from J, the gap between germline ends came to 12 bases. CDR3 DNA sequence: TGTGCCAGCAGTTTAACCCCAGGGATGGAGACCCAGTACTTC. Encoded protein: CASSLTPGMETQYF.